This T cell receptor beta chain was captured in a study of T cell repertoires in cytomegalovirus infection. The germline CDR1 and CDR2 sequences are DFQATT and SNEGSKA (reference sequence). V lost 6 bases to trimming and J lost 4 bases, with 12 bases between them. This CDR3 has 12 amino acids. Using its own MiXCR run on the reads, TCRdb lists one record per CDR3 protein. The sample holds about 530,000 distinct CDR3 sequences, approximately 25% seen once. This clonotype appeared a few times. The chain couples TRBV20-1 to TRBJ1-1; perhaps TRBD1 as D (5 bases). The sequence derives from a human donor in good health (CMV status not recorded). Some clones in this sample may be carry-over from other donors' samples. Source material: PBMCs. CDR3 region: CSASTGGTEAFF. As DNA, the CDR3 is TGCAGTGCCAGCACCGGGGGCACTGAAGCTTTCTTT.